The subject of this entry is one TCR beta chain. The data derive from a study of response to subunit inactivated influenza vaccine. TCRdb called the RT-PCR reads again in MiXCR, with one record for every CDR3 protein. The table includes over 750,000 distinct CDR3 sequences, 21% detected once. Germline V CDR1 and CDR2: LNHDA, SQIVND (reference sequence). The CDR3 covers 14 residues. Trimming shortened V by 0 bases and J by 3 bases, and 8 bases separated the two germline ends. The clonotype was recovered from a man aged 50 to 60 who received an inactivated influenza vaccine. The source material was PBMCs from blood, sampled 5 days after vaccination. V is TRBV19 and J is TRBJ2-5, with a possible D match to TRBD2 (6 bases). The CDR3 here is CASSIDPGEETQYF. The CDR3 DNA reads TGTGCCAGTAGTATAGATCCGGGAGAAGAGACCCAGTACTTC. The whole variable domain, filled in from reference TRBV19 and TRBJ2-5, reads DGGITQSPKYLFRKEGQNVTLSCEQNLNHDAMYWYRQDPGQGLRLIYYSQIVNDFQKGDIAEGYSVSREKKESFPLTVTSAQKNPTAFYLCASSIDPGEETQYFGPGTRLLVL.